A single TCR beta chain is shown here with its context. Assay: immunoSEQ multiplex PCR; the TCRdb copy retains only in-frame clones and omits some. The sample lists 300,000 to 350,000 clones, over 70% occurring once. These data originate in a study of blood T cell repertoires in COVID-19. The germline V gene encodes CDR1 SGHVS and CDR2 FQNEAQ. This CDR3 region has 15 residues. The V gene lost 2 bases and the J gene lost 6 bases, with 14 bases spanning the gap. This rearrangement joins TRBV7-8 to TRBJ2-4, with D possibly matching TRBD2 (6 bases). Sequencing was carried out using peripheral blood. The sequence came from a woman between 50 and 59 years old with COVID-19, enrolled during active disease. CDR3 amino acids: CASSLSERGGNIQYF. The CDR3 nucleotides are TGTGCCAGCAGCTTATCGGAGAGGGGAGGAAACATTCAGTACTTC.